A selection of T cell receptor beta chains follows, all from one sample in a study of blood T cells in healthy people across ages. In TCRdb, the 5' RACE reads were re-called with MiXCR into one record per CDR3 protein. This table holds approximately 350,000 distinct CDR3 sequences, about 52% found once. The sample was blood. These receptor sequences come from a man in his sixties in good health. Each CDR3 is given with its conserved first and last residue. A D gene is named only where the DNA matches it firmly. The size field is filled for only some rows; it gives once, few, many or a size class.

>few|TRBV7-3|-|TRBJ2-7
TGTGCCAGCAGCGCCACAGGCACCGTCCTGGACGAGCAGTACTTC
CASSATGTVLDEQYF
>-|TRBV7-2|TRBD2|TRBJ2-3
TGTGCCAGCAGCCCACGTAGCGGGATAGCAGATACGCAGTATTTT
CASSPRSGIADTQYF
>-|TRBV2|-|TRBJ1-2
TGTGCCAGCAGTGACGAGGGCCAAATTAACTATGGCTACATCTTC
CASSDEGQINYGYIF
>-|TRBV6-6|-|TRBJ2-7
TGTGCCAGCACCCCGGAGGGGGGGGCCCAGTACTTC
CASTPEGGAQYF
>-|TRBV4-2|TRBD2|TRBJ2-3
TGTGCCAGCAGCCAAGATGGGGCTAGCGGGACAGATACGCAGTATTTT
CASSQDGASGTDTQYF
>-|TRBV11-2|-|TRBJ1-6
TGTGCCAGCACCATTACAAGGCAGGGAGGTTCACCCCTCCACTTT
CASTITRQGGSPLHF
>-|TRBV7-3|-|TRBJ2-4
TGTGCCAGCAGAGCAAGGGAATTGGGGTACTTC
CASRARELGYF
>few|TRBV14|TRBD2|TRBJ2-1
TGTGCCAGCAGCCCAACGGCGGGAGGGCCGAGTGAGCAGTTCTTC
CASSPTAGGPSEQFF
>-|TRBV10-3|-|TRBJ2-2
TGTGCCATCAGTGAGGCTCCCGGGGAGCTGTTTTTT
CAISEAPGELFF
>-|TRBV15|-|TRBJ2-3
TGTGCCACCAGACGGGACACAGATACGCAGTATTTT
CATRRDTDTQYF
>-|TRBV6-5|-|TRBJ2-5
TGTGCCAGCAGTTACGGGTATGGGGAGACCCAGTACTTC
CASSYGYGETQYF
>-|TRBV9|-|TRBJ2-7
TGTGCCAGCAGCGTGGGGGGGCGGGACAACTACGAGCAGTACTTC
CASSVGGRDNYEQYF
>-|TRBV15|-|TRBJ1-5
TGTGCCACCAGCAGAGTCTTGGGGCAGCCCCAGCATTTT
CATSRVLGQPQHF
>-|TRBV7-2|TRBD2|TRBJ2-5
TGTGCCAGCAGCGCGACTAGCGGATTC
CASSATSGF
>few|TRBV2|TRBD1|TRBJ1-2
TGTGCCAGCAGCCTCTCAAGGACAGGGGGAGATGGCTACACCTTC
CASSLSRTGGDGYTF
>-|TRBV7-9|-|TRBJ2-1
TGTGCCAGCAGCTTAATTTTGGAGGGGACGCAGTTCTTC
CASSLILEGTQFF
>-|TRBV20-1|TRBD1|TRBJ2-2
TGCAGTGCTGGAGGGGGACAGGGGGCCCCCAACACCGGGGAGCTGTTTTTT
CSAGGGQGAPNTGELFF
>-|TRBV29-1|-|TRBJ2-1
TGCAGCGTTGAATCCCTAGCGCCCAGCTCCTACAATGAGCAGTTCTTC
CSVESLAPSSYNEQFF
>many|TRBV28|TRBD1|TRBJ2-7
TGTGCCAGCAGTTTAGATGGGACAGGAACCTACGAGCAGTACTTC
CASSLDGTGTYEQYF
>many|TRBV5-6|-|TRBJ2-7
TGTGCCAGCAGCGACCTCTACGAGCAGTACTTC
CASSDLYEQYF
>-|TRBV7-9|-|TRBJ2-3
TGTGCCAGCAGCTCCGGACTGAGGGGTCCCACAGATACGCAGTATTTT
CASSSGLRGPTDTQYF
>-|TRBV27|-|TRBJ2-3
TGTGCCAGCAGTGACACAGGGTCAGATACGCAGTATTTT
CASSDTGSDTQYF
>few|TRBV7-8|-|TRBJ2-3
TGTGCCAGCAGCTTAGCGCGGGTCTTGGCCGCGAGCACAGATACGCAGTATTTT
CASSLARVLAASTDTQYF
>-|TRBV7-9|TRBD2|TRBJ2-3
TGTGCCAGTCCCCCGGGACTAGCGGTCACAGATACGCAGTATTTT
CASPPGLAVTDTQYF
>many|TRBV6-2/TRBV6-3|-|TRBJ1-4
TGTGCCAGCAGTTACGGGGCAGTTAATGAAAAACTGTTTTTT
CASSYGAVNEKLFF
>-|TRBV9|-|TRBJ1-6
TGTGCCAGCAGCGTAGAGGTCGGTTCACCCCTCCAATTT
CASSVEVGSPLQF
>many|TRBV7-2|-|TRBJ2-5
TGTGCCACCTCCCGGGGCGGGACGCAAGAGACCCAGTACTTC
CATSRGGTQETQYF